This T cell receptor (beta chain) came from a study of shared clonotypes between healthy human individuals. Findings of the study overall: Limited genetic and exposure-history diversity came from having few donors. Generally, naive subsets came out with larger estimated richness than memory subsets.

Per the germline V gene, CDR1 is MNHEY and CDR2 is SMNVEV (reference sequence). The CDR3 is made up of 14 amino acids. Trimming took off 3 bases at V and 6 bases at J, with 11 bases between the two ends. Per the study methods: In the immunoSEQ data, sequences were junction-only and lacked quality scores, so filtering differed. The repertoire was sequenced with immunoSEQ multiplex PCR; TCRdb's copy has only in-frame clones and lacks some. D and trimming come from the DNA, and the V and J calls and clone size come from that table. Among approximately 2,200,000 clones listed, about 92% were seen once. Only CD45RO-negative cells positively selected for CCR7 counted as naive CD8 cells, so terminally differentiated effector memory CD45RA+ cells were excluded. As for this clone: What it binds is unknown.

The sequenced sample was naive CD8+ T cells from PBMCs. The V and J genes are TRBV27 and TRBJ2-2; the D gene is possibly TRBD1 (5 bases). This clonotype was obtained from a man aged 18 to 30 in good health. Some clones in this sample may be carry-over from other donors' samples. CDR3 sequence reads: CASSFQGFAGELFF. Written as DNA, the CDR3 is TGTGCCAGCAGTTTCCAGGGATTCGCCGGGGAGCTGTTTTTT.